The 14 T cell receptor beta chains below all came from one sample that was sequenced in a study of blood T cell repertoires in COVID-19. Repertoires were generated with immunoSEQ multiplex PCR, while TCRdb's copy carries only in-frame clones and drops some. Among roughly 70,000 clones, 70% to 90% were seen once, and the ten largest hold 3.5% to 4%. The sequenced material came from peripheral blood. These receptors all stem from a man aged 65 to 85 with acute or convalescent COVID-19.

The rearrangement links TRBV3-1 (or the pseudogene TRBV3-2) to TRBJ2-3; 10 bases agree with TRBD2. Germline V CDR1 and CDR2: LGHDT, YNNKEL (reference sequence). V lost 4 bases to trimming and J lost 2 bases; unmatched junction nucleotides: 3. The CDR3 has 15 amino acids. Here the CDR3 reads CASSLTSGATDTQYF. The CDR3, as DNA: TGTGCCAGCAGCCTAACTAGCGGGGCCACAGATACGCAGTATTTT.

This clone was observed a single time. The gene calls are TRBV6-2 or TRBV6-3 and TRBJ2-2; the match to TRBD1 covers 10 bases. The CDR3 is 17 residues long. Germline-derived CDR1 and CDR2 are MNHEY and SVGEGT. V shed 5 bases and J 0 bases; nucleotides not matched to a gene: 6. The CDR3 loop reads CASSPGTGEPNTGELFF. The CDR3 region has the DNA TGTGCCAGCAGTCCCGGGACAGGGGAGCCGAACACCGGGGAGCTGTTTTTT.

The chain carries TRBV27 and TRBJ1-2; D not certain. Trimming cost V 1 base and J 2 bases, with 11 bases left between them. The length of the CDR3 is 15 residues. CDR1 MNHEY and CDR2 SMNVEV come from the germline V gene (reference sequence). The CDR3 is CASSLYFRGNYGYTF. Written as DNA, the CDR3 is TGTGCCAGCAGTTTATACTTTCGGGGAAACTATGGCTACACCTTC.

J is TRBJ1-1 and V is TRBV29-1; no definite D call. The germline gives CDR1 SQVTM, CDR2 ANQGSEA. The CDR3 is 16 amino acids. Between the trimmed V and J ends, which lost 0 bases and 5 bases, there was a span of 19 bases. DNA for the CDR3: TGCAGCGTTGAAGATTACGGACCAACGGCGGGGACTGAAGCTTTCTTT. Protein product: CSVEDYGPTAGTEAFF.

V is TRBV27 and J is TRBJ1-2; perhaps TRBD1 as D (6 bases). The CDR3 runs 13 residues. Germline CDR1 reads MNHEY; CDR2 reads SMNVEV (reference sequence). With 4 bases removed from V and 2 bases from J, the gap between germline ends came to 8 bases. CDR3 amino acids: CASSSTGNYGYTF. The CDR3 DNA follows: TGTGCCAGCAGTTCGACAGGCAACTATGGCTACACCTTC.

The rearrangement joins TRBV19 to TRBJ2-5; D perhaps matches TRBD1 (6 bases). Per the germline V gene, CDR1 is LNHDA and CDR2 is SQIVND (reference sequence). This CDR3 contains 13 residues. Between the trimmed V and J ends, which lost 5 bases and 7 bases, there was a span of 14 bases. In DNA form, the CDR3 reads TGTGCCAGTAGTCCAACAGGGAGCGGGACCCAGTACTTC. Amino acid sequence: CASSPTGSGTQYF.

The chain employs TRBV28 and TRBJ2-1; 7 nucleotides agree with TRBD1. Germline V lookup: CDR1 MDHEN, CDR2 SYDVKM. The CDR3 spans 14 residues. Trimming removed 10 bases from V and 2 bases from J; junction bases left unmatched: 8. The CDR3 DNA reads as TGTGCCACCAAGGGGGCTCAGCCCTACAATGAGCAGTTCTTC. The encoded protein is CATKGAQPYNEQFF.

V and J are TRBV18 and TRBJ2-7; TRBD2 might be the D (5 bases). The CDR3 is made up of 14 amino acids. CDR1 KGHSH and CDR2 LQKENI come from the germline V gene. V dropped 2 bases and J dropped 0 bases, with 8 bases sitting between them. In DNA, the CDR3 is TGTGCCAGCTCACCATCAGCGGTCTCCTACGAGCAGTACTTC. Amino acids: CASSPSAVSYEQYF.

This chain connects TRBV12-3 or TRBV12-4 to TRBJ1-1; no clear D gene. CDR3 length: 13 residues. The ends were cut back, 3 bases at V and 6 bases at J, with 11 bases in the middle. CDR3 nucleotides: TGTGCCAGCAGTTTTAGCGGGGTCCCTGAAGCTTTCTTT. This translates into CASSFSGVPEAFF.

The rearrangement joins TRBV18 to TRBJ1-2; D is ambiguous. V lost 3 bases and J 3 bases, leaving 23 bases between the germline ends. Per the germline V gene, CDR1 is KGHSH and CDR2 is LQKENI. The CDR3 contains 18 residues. The CDR3 here is CASSPFRRSLPMDYGYTF. CDR3 nucleotides: TGTGCCAGCTCACCTTTCCGGAGGAGTCTACCTATGGACTATGGCTACACCTTC.

This clone has just one count. This chain links TRBV4-2 with TRBJ2-7, with a weak D call TRBD1 (6 bases). The CDR3 runs to 17 residues. Germline loops: CDR1 LGHNA, CDR2 YNFKEQ. V lost 2 bases to trimming and J lost 3 bases, with 20 bases between them. The CDR3 nucleotides read TGTGCCAGCAGCCAACGACCGGACAGTATTGGGAGCTACGAGCAGTACTTC. It yields the protein CASSQRPDSIGSYEQYF.

This clone appeared a single time. This sequence joins TRBV28 and TRBJ2-3; D is ambiguous. Trimming left V 4 bases short and J 4 bases short, with 9 bases between. CDR3 size: 13 residues. The germline V gene has CDR1 MDHEN and CDR2 SYDVKM. CDR3 sequence (DNA): TGTGCCAGCAGTTCACAGAACCCAGATACGCAGTATTTT. Protein product: CASSSQNPDTQYF.

The rearrangement links TRBV9 to TRBJ2-3, with D unclear. The CDR3 has 13 residues. In germline, CDR1 is SGDLS, CDR2 YYNGEE. V was cut by 2 bases and J by 1 base, with 5 bases left in between. The CDR3 is CASSVQGTDTQYF. CDR3 coding DNA: TGTGCCAGCAGCGTCCAGGGCACAGATACGCAGTATTTT.

This sequence joins TRBV6-5 and TRBJ2-7; TRBD1 might be the D (6 bases). CDR3 length equals 14 residues. V lost 4 bases and J 2 bases, leaving 12 bases between the germline ends. Germline assignment: CDR1 MNHEY and CDR2 SVGAGI. CDR3 coding DNA: TGTGCCAGCAGTTCTCCACAGGGACCCTACGAGCAGTACTTC. Amino acids: CASSSPQGPYEQYF.